This T cell receptor beta chain stems from a study of blood T cells in healthy people across ages. This clonotype was found many times. The V gene end was trimmed by 4 bases and the J gene end by 3 bases; junction bases not matched to a gene: 5. The CDR3 length is 14 residues. Germline CDR1 is SQVTM and CDR2 is ANQGSEA. Next came a second PCR, run for about 6 to 11 cycles, which used a sample-barcoded 5' primer along with a J-beta primer mix. TCRdb independently ran MiXCR on the 5' RACE reads; one entry per CDR3 protein. The sample consists of more than 900,000 distinct CDR3 sequences, under 30% of them appearing once. Per-sample yields of isolated PBMCs were at least 6 million. These data were also filed under a second study, of T cells of mothers and their children. From that study: The authors found no persistent microchimeric T cell clones.

The source of this sequence is a girl aged 2 to 10 in good health. Sequenced input: blood. The chain uses TRBV29-1 and TRBJ2-2; 7 bases agree with TRBD1. The CDR3 DNA reads TGCAGCGTTGTGGCAACAGGGGACACCGGGGAGCTGTTTTTT. Translated: CSVVATGDTGELFF.